The 3 T cell receptor beta chains below all came from one sample that was sequenced in a study of control samples from healthy donors and cancer patients. Some clones are missing from TCRdb's copy, which holds only in-frame ones; the method was immunoSEQ multiplex PCR. The sample yields 150,000 or so clones, roughly 93% seen once. The sequenced material came from blood. These TCRs come from a man aged 18 to 30 in good health.

The chain combines TRBV11-2 with TRBJ2-2; D is perhaps TRBD2 (6 bases). From germline, CDR1 is SGHAT and CDR2 FQNNGV. V shed 1 base and J shed 2 bases, with 14 bases lying between them. The CDR3 sequence is 17 residues long. The CDR3 loop reads CASSLAGTGLNTGELFF. The CDR3 DNA reads as TGTGCCAGCAGCTTAGCTGGAACGGGACTCAACACCGGGGAGCTGTTTTTT.

For this clone: The sample contains more than one DNA sequence encoding this CDR3. J is TRBJ1-2 and V is TRBV6-5; D remains ambiguous. The length of the CDR3 is 10 residues. Germline CDR1 and CDR2: MNHEY and SVGAGI. V was pared by 11 bases and J by 3 bases, with 7 bases between. CDR3: CAAGDYGYTF. The DNA for the CDR3 is TGTGCCGCCGGGGACTATGGCTACACCTTC.

The gene calls are TRBV6-5 and TRBJ2-1; TRBD1 is a possible D gene (6 bases). Germline assignment: CDR1 MNHEY and CDR2 SVGAGI. The CDR3 runs to 14 residues. Trimming took off 2 bases at V and 7 bases at J, with 12 bases between the two ends. The CDR3 nucleotides read TGTGCCAGCAGTTACCGGGACACGGGGAATGAGCAGTTCTTC. Its translation: CASSYRDTGNEQFF.